What follows are 26 T cell receptor beta chains derived from one specimen sequenced in a study of T cell changes during pregnancy in multiple sclerosis. The method was immunoSEQ multiplex PCR; TCRdb's version includes in-frame clones alone and lacks a portion of them. Among around 39,000 clones listed, 80% to 95% were seen once. The sample consisted of CD4+ T cells from peripheral blood mononuclear cells, taken in the third trimester of pregnancy. The receptors come from a female donor in good health, enrolled as a control in a pregnancy study.

The V and J genes are TRBV11-2 and TRBJ2-7; no reliable D call. V was pared by 5 bases and J by 4 bases, with 9 bases between. Germline CDR1 and CDR2: SGHAT and FQNNGV. This CDR3 spans 12 amino acids. The CDR3 sequence: CASSPTVYEQYF. In DNA form, the CDR3 reads TGTGCCAGCAGCCCTACCGTTTACGAGCAGTACTTC. Filled out from reference TRBV11-2 and TRBJ2-7, the complete variable domain reads EAGVAQSPRYKIIEKRQSVAFWCNPISGHATLYWYQQILGQGPKLLIQFQNNGVVDDSQLPKDRFSAERLKGVDSTLKIQPAKLEDSAVYLCASSPTVYEQYFGPGTRLTVT.

The rearrangement joins TRBV28 to TRBJ1-2, with 7 bases matching TRBD1. The CDR3 is made up of 12 amino acids. The ends lost 4 bases at V and 5 bases at J; junction bases unmatched: 1. In germline, CDR1 is MDHEN, CDR2 SYDVKM. CDR3 in amino acids: CASSSQGYGYTF. In DNA form, the CDR3 reads TGTGCCAGCAGTTCACAGGGGTATGGCTACACCTTC.

The genes are TRBV7-9 and TRBJ1-1; D gene ambiguous. CDR1 and CDR2 (germline): SEHNR, FQNEAQ (reference sequence). The CDR3 extends over 13 amino acids. Trimming pared 5 bases from V and 4 bases from J, leaving 11 bases between. This CDR3 reads CASSPLGSTEAFF. Here the CDR3 DNA reads TGTGCCAGCAGCCCCTTAGGGAGCACTGAAGCTTTCTTT.

The chain recombines TRBV19 with TRBJ1-5; perhaps TRBD1 as D (5 bases). Trimming removed 3 bases at V and 0 bases at J, with 12 bases between. CDR1 and CDR2 (germline): LNHDA, SQIVND (reference sequence). The CDR3 totals 16 residues. CDR3 sequence reads: CASSIPRGYSNQPQHF. The CDR3 DNA reads TGTGCCAGTAGTATCCCTAGGGGTTATAGCAATCAGCCCCAGCATTTT.

J is TRBJ1-3 and V is TRBV2, with D unresolved. Germline lookup yields CDR1 SNHLY and CDR2 FYNNEI. Trimming shortened V by 7 bases and J by 0 bases, and 10 bases separated the two germline ends. The CDR3 extends over 14 amino acids. Here the CDR3 reads CASMGSHSGNTIYF. CDR3 nucleotide sequence: TGTGCCAGCATGGGCTCCCACTCTGGAAACACCATATATTTT.

This chain links TRBV7-2 with TRBJ2-1; 14 positions match TRBD2. Germline CDR1 SGHTA, CDR2 FQGNSA. J was trimmed by 12 bases and V by 5 bases; bases with no gene match: 12. The CDR3 contains 16 residues. The CDR3 nucleotides are TGTGCCAGCAGCATATCGACTAGCGGGGGGGCAAAGGCGCAGTTCTTC. This gives the protein CASSISTSGGAKAQFF. The full variable domain, in which reference TRBV7-2 and TRBJ2-1 provide the parts outside the CDR3, is GAGVSQSPSNKVTEKGKDVELRCDPISGHTALYWYRQSLGQGLEFLIYFQGNSAPDKSGLPSDRFSAERTGGSVSTLTIQRTQQEDSAVYLCASSISTSGGAKAQFFGPGTRLTVL.

This clone was seen only once. The rearrangement links TRBV27 to TRBJ1-5; TRBD1 is a possible D gene (6 bases). Deletions cut 5 bases from V and 1 base from J, with 15 bases between. In germline, CDR1 is MNHEY, CDR2 SMNVEV (reference sequence). CDR3 length: 16 amino acids. CDR3 coding DNA: TGTGCCAGCAGTAGCAAACAGGGATACAGCAATCAGCCCCAGCATTTT. Translated: CASSSKQGYSNQPQHF.

The V call is TRBV7-6, the J call TRBJ1-6; D perhaps matches TRBD1 (6 bases). Germline V gene sequence: CDR1 SGHVS, CDR2 FNYEAQ. Trimming removed 2 bases at V and 14 bases at J, with 22 bases between. The CDR3 is 16 amino acids. CDR3: CASSLFRGAAERALHF. As DNA, the CDR3 is TGTGCCAGCAGCTTATTTCGGGGGGCCGCGGAACGGGCCCTCCACTTT. Variable domain in full (rest from reference TRBV7-6 and TRBJ1-6): GAGVSQSPRYKVTKRGQDVALRCDPISGHVSLYWYRQALGQGPEFLTYFNYEAQQDKSGLPNDRFSAERPEGSISTLTIQRTEQRDSAMYRCASSLFRGAAERALHFGNGTRLTVT.

The CDR3 DNA sequence: TGCAGCGTTGACTCCGGGACAGGGGGCATTTACGAGCAGTACTTC. Its translation: CSVDSGTGGIYEQYF. This sequence joins TRBV29-1 and TRBJ2-7, with 12 bases lining up with TRBD1. CDR1 is SQVTM, CDR2 ANQGSEA, per germline. The CDR3 consists of 15 residues. Trimming took 3 bases from V and 4 from J; bases not matched to a gene: 7.

This clone was counted a few times. The chain employs TRBV14 and TRBJ1-1; no clear D. This CDR3 spans 15 amino acids. CDR1 is SGHDN, CDR2 FVKESK, per germline. The V gene lost 0 bases and the J gene lost 0 bases, with 8 bases spanning the gap. The DNA of the CDR3 is TGTGCCAGCAGCCAAGAGTCAGGCTTGAACACTGAAGCTTTCTTT. It codes for CASSQESGLNTEAFF.

The CDR3 DNA reads TGTGCCAGCAGCGTAGCGGGACAGGGGCAAACTGAAGCTTTCTTT. Protein: CASSVAGQGQTEAFF. This chain joins TRBV9 and TRBJ1-1, with 10 bases lining up with TRBD1. J lost 5 bases, V lost 0 bases, and 4 bases had no gene match. This CDR3 contains 15 residues. Germline CDR1 is SGDLS and CDR2 is YYNGEE.

The J gene is TRBJ2-2, the V gene TRBV11-2; TRBD2 matches at 7 bases. Germline values: CDR1 SGHAT, CDR2 FQNNGV. Trimming removed 5 bases from V and 2 bases from J; junction bases left unmatched: 8. The CDR3 loop spans 16 amino acids. The CDR3 DNA sequence: TGTGCCAGCAGCGTACCCACGGGACTAAACACCGGGGAGCTGTTTTTT. Translation: CASSVPTGLNTGELFF.

The rearrangement uses TRBV5-1 and TRBJ2-1; 8 nucleotides match TRBD1. V lost 0 bases and J lost 1; bases outside the gene matches: 12. This CDR3 contains 19 residues. The V gene's germline CDR1 is SGHRS and CDR2 YFSETQ. The CDR3 loop is CASSLVDARGRKSYNEQFF. CDR3 DNA: TGCGCCAGCAGCTTGGTAGACGCCAGGGGGCGCAAATCCTACAATGAGCAGTTCTTC.

This chain joins TRBV6-6 and TRBJ2-5; 12 bases align to TRBD1. The CDR3 has 16 residues. V lost 8 bases, J lost 5 bases, and 12 bases stayed unmatched. The germline V gene has CDR1 MNHNY and CDR2 SVGAGI (reference sequence). The CDR3 region has the DNA TGTGCCAGCCGAGAGTGGGACAGGGGGCCTCCCGAGACCCAGTACTTC. Translation: CASREWDRGPPETQYF.

CDR3 in DNA: TGTGCCAGCAGCTTAAACACGAACACTGAAGCTTTCTTT. Protein sequence: CASSLNTNTEAFF. The V call is TRBV7-3, the J call TRBJ1-1; D is undetermined. The germline V and J ends were trimmed by 1 base and 1 base, with 4 bases remaining between them. CDR3 length equals 13 residues. CDR1 and CDR2 (germline): SGHTA, FQGTGA. Based on the CDR3 plus reference TRBV7-3 and TRBJ1-1, the full variable domain is GAGVSQTPSNKVTEKGKYVELRCDPISGHTALYWYRQSLGQGPEFLIYFQGTGAADDSGLPNDRFFAVRPEGSVSTLKIQRTERGDSAVYLCASSLNTNTEAFFGQGTRLTVV.

V is TRBV19 and J is TRBJ2-3, with 7 bases aligning to TRBD1. V dropped 5 bases and J dropped 6; count of bases not matched to a gene: 11. The V gene's germline CDR1 is LNHDA and CDR2 SQIVND (reference sequence). The CDR3 length is 15 residues. This CDR3 is CASSSGTVGMDTQYF. CDR3 DNA: TGTGCCAGTAGTTCCGGGACAGTGGGGATGGATACGCAGTATTTT.

The J gene is TRBJ2-2, the V gene TRBV25-1; tentatively, D is TRBD2 (5 bases). Germline CDR1 MGHDK, CDR2 SYGVNS. Trimming took off 9 bases at V and 5 bases at J, with 22 bases between the two ends. The CDR3 length is 16 residues. In DNA form, the CDR3 reads TGTGCCAGGGCCTCGCCCCGCGGGCCGAGAACCGGGGAGCTGTTTTTT. The encoded protein is CARASPRGPRTGELFF. The variable domain in full, completed from reference TRBV25-1 and TRBJ2-2, reads EADIYQTPRYLVIGTGKKITLECSQTMGHDKMYWYQQDPGMELHLIHYSYGVNSTEKGDLSSESTVSRIRTEHFPLTLESARPSHTSQYLCARASPRGPRTGELFFGEGSRLTVL.

This chain connects TRBV7-9 to TRBJ1-2; TRBD1 aligns across 9 bases. The CDR3 loop spans 17 amino acids. V dropped 3 bases and J dropped 7; count of bases not matched to a gene: 15. Germline V gives CDR1 SEHNR, CDR2 FQNEAQ (reference sequence). The CDR3 coding sequence is TGTGCCAGCAGCTTTAGTGGGGGAAGGACAGGGGCAACTGGCTACACCTTC. The encoded protein is CASSFSGGRTGATGYTF.

This clone was found once. V usage is TRBV7-2 and J usage is TRBJ2-5, with 9 bases that match TRBD2. The CDR3 consists of 16 residues. The trim removed 2 bases at V and 6 bases at J, leaving 10 bases unmatched. The germline V gene has CDR1 SGHTA and CDR2 FQGNSA. The CDR3 nucleotides are TGTGCCAGCAGCTTAAGTACGCGGGGGGGTTCGAAGACCCAGTACTTC. It is translated as CASSLSTRGGSKTQYF.

The chain combines TRBV6-1 with TRBJ1-2; D is undetermined. The CDR3 sequence is 18 residues long. The germline gives CDR1 MNHNS, CDR2 SASEGT. Trimming stripped 2 bases from V and 6 bases from J, with 25 bases between. The CDR3 sequence: CASSEYISVAVRRDGYTF. DNA for the CDR3: TGTGCCAGCAGTGAATATATCTCAGTCGCGGTGAGGAGGGATGGCTACACCTTC.

This clone was counted a single time. This chain uses TRBV6-1 with TRBJ2-5; 10 bases agree with TRBD2. The junction had 4 bases not matched to a gene; V was cut back by 4 bases and J by 2 bases. The germline V gene has CDR1 MNHNS and CDR2 SASEGT. This CDR3 contains 15 residues. CDR3 loop: CASSASGGAQETQYF. DNA for the CDR3: TGTGCCAGCAGTGCGAGCGGGGGGGCTCAAGAGACCCAGTACTTC.

V gene TRBV6-5 combines with J gene TRBJ2-1; no reliable D call. The ends were cut back, 6 bases at V and 6 bases at J, with 12 bases in the middle. The CDR3 has 13 amino acids. Germline-derived CDR1 and CDR2 are MNHEY and SVGAGI. Here the CDR3 DNA reads TGTGCCAGCAGACCCGGGTTCATCAATGAGCAGTTCTTC. Its protein is CASRPGFINEQFF.

CDR3 in amino acids: CASSFDRGPNEQYF. The CDR3 nucleotides read TGCGCCAGCAGCTTCGACAGGGGGCCCAACGAGCAGTACTTC. V gene TRBV5-1 combines with J gene TRBJ2-5, with 10 bases that match TRBD1. The end of the DNA aligns better with TRBJ2-7, so the J call may be wrong. This CDR3 has 14 amino acids. Germline V gives CDR1 SGHRS, CDR2 YFSETQ.

The chain couples TRBV5-6 to TRBJ2-7, with 9 bases fitting TRBD2. J lost 10 bases, V lost 0 bases, and 8 bases had no gene match. Germline V gene lookup returns CDR1 SGHDT and CDR2 YYEEEE. The CDR3 contains 14 residues. The CDR3 is CASSLELAGKYQYF. In nucleotides, the CDR3 is TGTGCCAGCAGCTTGGAGCTAGCGGGGAAATACCAGTACTTC.

V and J are TRBV7-2 and TRBJ1-5; a possible D gene is TRBD1 (5 bases). Germline values: CDR1 SGHTA, CDR2 FQGNSA. V was clipped by 5 bases and J by 2 bases, with 13 bases between them. This CDR3 region has 15 residues. The CDR3 sequence: CASSQQEIGNQPQHF. The CDR3 DNA sequence: TGTGCCAGCAGCCAACAGGAGATAGGCAATCAGCCCCAGCATTTT.

The chain carries TRBV7-3 and TRBJ2-1, with 7 bases aligning to TRBD2. The CDR3 has 15 amino acids. The trim removed 5 bases at V and 3 bases at J, leaving 7 bases unmatched. Germline CDR1 and CDR2: SGHTA and FQGTGA. Written as DNA, the CDR3 is TGTGCCAGCAGCCCCGGACTAGGAAGCTACAATGAGCAGTTCTTC. Its translation: CASSPGLGSYNEQFF.